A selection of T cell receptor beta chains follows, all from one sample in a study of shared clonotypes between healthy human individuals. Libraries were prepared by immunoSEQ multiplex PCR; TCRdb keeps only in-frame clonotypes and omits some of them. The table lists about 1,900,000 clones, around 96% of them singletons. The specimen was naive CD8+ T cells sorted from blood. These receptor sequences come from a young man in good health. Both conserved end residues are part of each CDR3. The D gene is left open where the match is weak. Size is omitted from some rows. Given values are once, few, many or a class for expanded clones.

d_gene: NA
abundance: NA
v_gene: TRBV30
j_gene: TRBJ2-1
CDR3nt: TGTGCCTGGACCGAGACCCCGGGGGATGAGCAGTTCTTC
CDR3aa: CAWTETPGDEQFF

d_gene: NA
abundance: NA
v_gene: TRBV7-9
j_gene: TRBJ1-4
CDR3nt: TGTGCCAGCAGCTCGCCCCTGTGGGGGGGCAGGACTAATGAAAAACTGTTTTTT
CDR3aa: CASSSPLWGGRTNEKLFF

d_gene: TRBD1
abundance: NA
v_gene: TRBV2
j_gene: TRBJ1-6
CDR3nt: TGTGCCAGCAGTGAATTGGAACAGGGGGGGAGCTCCTATAATTCACCCCTCCACTTT
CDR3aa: CASSELEQGGSSYNSPLHF

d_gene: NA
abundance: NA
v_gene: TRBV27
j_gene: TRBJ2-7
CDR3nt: TGTGCCAGCAGTTTATCCCCTCCCAGGGACACCTACGAGCAGTACTTC
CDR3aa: CASSLSPPRDTYEQYF

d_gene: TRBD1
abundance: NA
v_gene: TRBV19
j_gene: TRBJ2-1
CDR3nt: TGTGCCAGTAGCAGGCCGGGACAGGGGGTGAATGAGCAGTTCTTC
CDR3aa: CASSRPGQGVNEQFF

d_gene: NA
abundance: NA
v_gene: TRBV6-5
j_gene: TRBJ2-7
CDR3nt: TGTGCCAGCACCTCGGGGACCTACGAGCAGTACTTC
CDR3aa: CASTSGTYEQYF

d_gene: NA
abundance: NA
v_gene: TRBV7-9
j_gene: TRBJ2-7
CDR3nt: TGTGCCAGCAGCTTGGTTTTGGGGAGCTCCTACGAGCAGTACTTC
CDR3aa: CASSLVLGSSYEQYF

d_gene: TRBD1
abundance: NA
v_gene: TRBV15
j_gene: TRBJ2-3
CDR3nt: TGTGCCACCAGCGGCGGGACAGGGACAGATACGCAGTATTTT
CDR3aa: CATSGGTGTDTQYF

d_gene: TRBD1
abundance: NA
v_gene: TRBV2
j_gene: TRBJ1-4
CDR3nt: TGTGCCAGCAGTGGGGACAGGGTCAATGAAAAACTGTTTTTT
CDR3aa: CASSGDRVNEKLFF

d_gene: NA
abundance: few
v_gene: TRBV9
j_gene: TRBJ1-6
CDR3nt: TGTGCCAGCAGCGAGGGCGGGGGACCCCTCCACTTT
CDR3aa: CASSEGGGPLHF

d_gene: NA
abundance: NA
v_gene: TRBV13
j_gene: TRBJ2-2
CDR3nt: TGTGCCAGCAGCTTAGTACAGGGACACGGGGAGCTGTTTTTT
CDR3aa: CASSLVQGHGELFF

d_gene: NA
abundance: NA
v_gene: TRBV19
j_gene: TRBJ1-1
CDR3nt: TGTGCCAGTAGCCCCCAAGGGGAACAGCAAGCTTTCTTT
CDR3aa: CASSPQGEQQAFF

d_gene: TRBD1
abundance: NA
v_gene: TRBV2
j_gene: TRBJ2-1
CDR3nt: TGTGCCAGCAGCTTTATGGGACAGGGGATATACAATGAGCAGTTCTTC
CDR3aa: CASSFMGQGIYNEQFF

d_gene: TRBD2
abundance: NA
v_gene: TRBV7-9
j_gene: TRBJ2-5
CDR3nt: TGTGCCAGCAGCTTAGCGGGAGGGATGGAGACCCAGTACTTC
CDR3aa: CASSLAGGMETQYF

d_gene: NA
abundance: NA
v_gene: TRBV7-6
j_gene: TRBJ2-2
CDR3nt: TGTGCCAGCAGCGCCCATCCAGGGGATTTGAACACCGGGGAGCTGTTTTTT
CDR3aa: CASSAHPGDLNTGELFF

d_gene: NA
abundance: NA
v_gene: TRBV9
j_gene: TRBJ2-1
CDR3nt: TGTGCCAGCAGCGTAGCAGATGAGCAGTTCTTC
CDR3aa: CASSVADEQFF

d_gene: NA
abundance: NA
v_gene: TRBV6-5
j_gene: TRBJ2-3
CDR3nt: TGTGCCAGCAGTACACGGGCGGATACGCAGTATTTT
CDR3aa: CASSTRADTQYF

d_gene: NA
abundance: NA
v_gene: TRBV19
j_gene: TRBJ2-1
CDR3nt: TGTGCCAGTACCCTAGGAGGTGAGCAGTTCTTC
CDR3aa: CASTLGGEQFF

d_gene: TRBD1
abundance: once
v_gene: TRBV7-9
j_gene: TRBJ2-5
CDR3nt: TGTGCCAGCAGCTTAGGACAGGGGAAAGAGACCCAGTACTTC
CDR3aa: CASSLGQGKETQYF

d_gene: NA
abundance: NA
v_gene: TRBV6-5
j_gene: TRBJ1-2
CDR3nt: TGTGCCAGCAGTTACGGAGGGGCCTATGGCTACACCTTC
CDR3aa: CASSYGGAYGYTF

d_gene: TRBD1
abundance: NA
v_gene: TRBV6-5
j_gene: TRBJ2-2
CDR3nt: TGTGCCAGCACGGACAGGCTCTTGGGAGGGGAGCTGTTTTTT
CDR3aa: CASTDRLLGGELFF

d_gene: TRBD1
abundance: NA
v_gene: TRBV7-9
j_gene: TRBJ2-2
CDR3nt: TGTGCCAGCAGCCACGGACAGGGGGCGATCGGCGGGGAGCTGTTTTTT
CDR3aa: CASSHGQGAIGGELFF

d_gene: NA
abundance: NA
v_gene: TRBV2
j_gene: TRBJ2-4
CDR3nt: TGTGCCAGCAGGAGCGCAGGGCTAGAAAACATTCAGTACTTC
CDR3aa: CASRSAGLENIQYF

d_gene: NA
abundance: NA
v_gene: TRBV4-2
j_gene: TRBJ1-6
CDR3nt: TGTGCCAGCAGCCAAGAAATGAGAAATTCACCCCTCCACTTT
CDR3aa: CASSQEMRNSPLHF

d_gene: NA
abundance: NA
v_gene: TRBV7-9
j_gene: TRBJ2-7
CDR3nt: TGTGCCAGCAGCCAGCAACAGGGTTTCCCCGAGCAGTACTTC
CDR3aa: CASSQQQGFPEQYF

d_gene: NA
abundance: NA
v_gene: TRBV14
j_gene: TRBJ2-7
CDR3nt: TGTGCCAGCAGCCAAGCGGCAGGGTGGGCCTACGAGCAGTACTTC
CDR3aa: CASSQAAGWAYEQYF

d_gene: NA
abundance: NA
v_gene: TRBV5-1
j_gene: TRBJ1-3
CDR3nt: TGCGCCAGCAGCTTGGACCCGCTGACAGCCGGAAACACCATATATTTT
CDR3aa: CASSLDPLTAGNTIYF

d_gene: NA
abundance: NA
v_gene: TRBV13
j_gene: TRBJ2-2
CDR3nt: TGTGCCAGCAATGTGGGGTACACCGGGGAGCTGTTTTTT
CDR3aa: CASNVGYTGELFF

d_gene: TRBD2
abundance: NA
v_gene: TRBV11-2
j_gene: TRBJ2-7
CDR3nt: TGTGCCAGCAGCCCGAGGGAGGGTTCCTACGAGCAGTACTTC
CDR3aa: CASSPREGSYEQYF

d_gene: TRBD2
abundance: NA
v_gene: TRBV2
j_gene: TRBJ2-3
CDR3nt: TGTGCCAGCAGTGAAAGTTTAGGGACTAGCGGGGTTCTAAGCACAGATACGCAGTATTTT
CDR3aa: CASSESLGTSGVLSTDTQYF

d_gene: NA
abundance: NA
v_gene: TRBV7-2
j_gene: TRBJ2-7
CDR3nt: TGTGCCAGCAGCTTAAGCTTGGTCCGCGGCCTCTCCTACGAGCAGTACTTC
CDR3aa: CASSLSLVRGLSYEQYF

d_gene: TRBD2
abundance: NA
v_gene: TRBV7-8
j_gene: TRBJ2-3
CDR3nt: TGTGCCAGCAGCTTAGGCCTCATTGGGAGCGGGATCACAGATACGCAGTATTTT
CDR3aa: CASSLGLIGSGITDTQYF

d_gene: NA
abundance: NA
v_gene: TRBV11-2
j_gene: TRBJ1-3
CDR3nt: TGTGCCTCACTCTCCGGAAACACCATATATTTT
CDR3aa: CASLSGNTIYF

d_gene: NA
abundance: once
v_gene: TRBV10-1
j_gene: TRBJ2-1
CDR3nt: TGCGCCAGCAGTGAGGATAGATACAATGAGCAGTTCTTC
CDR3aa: CASSEDRYNEQFF

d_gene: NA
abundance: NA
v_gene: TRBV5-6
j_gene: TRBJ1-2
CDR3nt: TGTGCCAGCAGCTTCGGCTGGGGGGGAAACTATGGCTACACCTTC
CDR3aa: CASSFGWGGNYGYTF

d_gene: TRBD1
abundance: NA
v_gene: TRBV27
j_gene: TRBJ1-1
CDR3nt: TGTGCCAGCAGTTGGGGACAGGAGGCTGAAGCTTTCTTT
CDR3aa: CASSWGQEAEAFF

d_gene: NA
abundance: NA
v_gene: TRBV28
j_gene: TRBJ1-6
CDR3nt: TGTGCCACGCAAGAGGCTGTGAGCTCCTATAATTCACCCCTCCACTTT
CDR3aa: CATQEAVSSYNSPLHF

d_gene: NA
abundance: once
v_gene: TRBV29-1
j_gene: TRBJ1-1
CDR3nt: TGCAGCGGCTTACAGGCGCCGTTCGGGACACCGCAAGCTTTCTTT
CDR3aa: CSGLQAPFGTPQAFF